This T cell receptor (beta chain) originates from a study of blood T cell repertoires in COVID-19 (dated by TCRdb to between 2020 and 2021). Study-wide context: Collaborator samples came from the United States, Italy and Spain and covered acute and convalescent phases of COVID-19. The prospective study material was composed of cDNA or gDNA derived from T cells, B-cell-depleted T cells, or PBMCs. Deeply sampled blood TCRbeta repertoires from subjects exposed to, actively infected with, or recovered from COVID-19 were included in the dataset. The repertoires were made available in a free public database intended to serve as a resource for research on the immune response to SARS-CoV-2. Samples were obtained from the ongoing ImmuneRACE study (first 160 participants) and from 1,254 subjects provided by 6 global collaborators. A de-identified subject ID, COVID-19 status, age in years and sex were almost always included in the sample metadata. Where available, HLA class I and class II types were obtained from metadata supplied by the sample provider rather than from assay-based typing.

The full study reports these points: The quantity of clinical and demographic metadata differed by source and by participant and was supplied without curation.

This clone was detected a few times. It has no known antigen specificity. No quality values exist for individual bases; no much larger clone is one base distant. TCRbeta CDR3 regions were amplified from genomic DNA using the immunoSEQ Assay, a bias-controlled multiplex PCR. Concerning the study's data processing: Nucleated cell counts per sample were estimated from amplification of reference gene primers within the assay. Sequence reads were collapsed and filtered to measure the absolute abundance of every unique TCRbeta CDR3 rearrangement. Productive Simpson clonality was computed per sample as the square root of Simpson's diversity index over productive rearrangements. TCRdb's version of the immuneACCESS table is confined to in-frame rearrangements and falls short of the full clone set. An unresolved V gene accounts for under half of the shortfall where checked; the remainder is of unknown origin. V and J calls and clone size are given by that table; D and trimming were obtained from the DNA. The sample table contains some 200,000 clones; only one count was recorded for 85% to 90% of them. The ten biggest clones cover 3% to 4% of the sample.

Participants in the prospective study were aged about 18 to 90 years, lived in about two dozen United States geographic areas, and enrolled through a virtual design. Cohort assignment in the prospective study relied on participant-reported clinical history from a screening survey and a study questionnaire. In the prospective study, whole blood, serum and a nasopharyngeal or oropharyngeal swab were collected from each participant by mobile phlebotomists. Participants in the prospective study had the option to provide additional blood draws and questionnaires over a roughly 2-month period. Prospective study blood samples were shipped either frozen or at room temperature before DNA extraction. Trimming takes 0 bases from V and 4 bases from J, and the germline ends sit 13 bases apart. The germline V gene provides CDR1 SGHRS and CDR2 YFSETQ. The CDR3, from cysteine to phenylalanine, totals 15 residues. Only CDR3 DNA remains: 45 bases, in frame from the first base.

The specimen sequenced was PBMCs or T cells enriched from blood (not recorded which). This clonotype originated in a woman aged 18-30 years in a cohort exposed to, infected with or recovered from COVID-19 (not recorded which). The V and J genes are TRBV5-1 and TRBJ2-5, and possibly TRBD1, on 6 matching bases. This receptor has the CDR3 CASSLASTGLETQYF. The nucleotide sequence reads as follows: TGCGCCAGCAGCTTGGCCTCGACAGGATTAGAGACCCAGTACTTC.